These 30 T cell receptor beta chains were sequenced from one sample in a study of T cells after yellow fever vaccination. Via MiXCR, TCRdb re-called the 5' RACE reads, giving one row per CDR3 protein. The table has about 240,000 distinct CDR3 sequences, less than 9% seen once. The specimen comprised CD4+ T cells sorted from PBMCs, sampled 15 days after the yellow fever booster vaccination. These receptors originate from a man aged 25-40 years who received the YFV17D yellow fever vaccine.

Notes on this clonotype: A single base separates this from a much larger clone, so it may be a read error. The chain recombines TRBV5-1 with TRBJ2-3; the D is unclear. This CDR3 is built from 14 residues. Per the germline V gene, CDR1 is SGHRS and CDR2 is YFSETQ. Deletions cut 2 bases from V and 5 bases from J, with 12 bases between. The CDR3, as DNA: TGCGCCAGCAGCTTAGGAAGTAACCTAGATACGCAGTATTTT. Residues: CASSLGSNLDTQYF.

The sample holds many counts of this clonotype. The chain couples TRBV6-2 or TRBV6-3 to TRBJ2-7; D unclear. The germline V gene encodes CDR1 MNHEY and CDR2 SVGEGT. The CDR3 totals 15 residues. Between the trimmed V and J ends, which lost 4 bases and 2 bases, there was a span of 15 bases. CDR3 sequence (DNA): TGTGCCAGCAGTTCCAACCGTAGCTCGGCCTACGAGCAGTACTTC. This gives the protein CASSSNRSSAYEQYF.

The chain has TRBV4-2 and TRBJ1-5; 8 bases are shared with TRBD1. There are 14 residues in the CDR3. Germline lookup yields CDR1 LGHNA and CDR2 YNFKEQ. The V and J ends lost 4 bases and 7 bases, in that order; junction bases with no gene match: 6. CDR3 in amino acids: CASSPDRGRQPQHF. In nucleotides, the CDR3 is TGTGCCAGCAGCCCAGACAGGGGTCGACAGCCCCAGCATTTT.

This clonotype was detected only a few times. The chain joins TRBV20-1 to TRBJ1-5, with 8 bases aligning to TRBD1. CDR3 length: 15 amino acids. V lost 1 base and J lost 0; bases outside the gene matches: 2. Germline V lookup: CDR1 DFQATT, CDR2 SNEGSKA (reference sequence). The CDR3 here is CSARGTGYSNQPQHF. DNA for the CDR3: TGCAGTGCTAGAGGGACAGGGTATAGCAATCAGCCCCAGCATTTT.

The rearrangement links TRBV4-3 to TRBJ2-1, with TRBD2 matching over 12 bases. The CDR3 is 15 residues long. Trimming removed 4 bases from V and 5 bases from J; junction bases left unmatched: 3. In germline, CDR1 is LGHNA, CDR2 YSLEER. The CDR3 DNA reads TGCGCCAGCAGCCTCAGGACTAGCGGGAACAATGAGCAGTTCTTC. As protein: CASSLRTSGNNEQFF.

The sample holds a few counts of this clonotype. The chain employs TRBV10-3 and TRBJ2-2; 9 positions agree with TRBD1. Losses at the gene ends were 6 bases for V and 5 bases for J; bases not matched to a gene: 10. Looked up from germline, CDR1 is ENHRY and CDR2 is SYGVKD. This CDR3 region has 16 residues. The CDR3 DNA reads as TGTGCCATCAGGGGCCCCCGGGACAGGGTAACCGGGGAGCTGTTTTTT. Translating it yields CAIRGPRDRVTGELFF.

This clonotype has just a few counts. This rearrangement joins TRBV15 to TRBJ2-5, with a possible D match to TRBD1 (5 bases). The CDR3 has 14 amino acids. V gave up 1 base and J gave up 5 bases, with 11 bases separating them. Germline V gene lookup returns CDR1 LNHNV and CDR2 YYDKDF (reference sequence). The CDR3 DNA follows: TGTGCCACCAGCAGAGCTGGGGCGAGGGAGACCCAGTACTTC. Translated: CATSRAGARETQYF. Looking up the rest from reference TRBV15 and TRBJ2-5 gives the full variable domain: DAMVIQNPRYQVTQFGKPVTLSCSQTLNHNVMYWYQQKSSQAPKLLFHYYDKDFNNEADTPDNFQSRRPNTSFCFLDIRSPGLGDTAMYLCATSRAGARETQYFGPGTRLLVL.

This clonotype turned up a few times. This chain uses TRBV7-9 with TRBJ1-3; D is ambiguous. The V gene lost 5 bases and the J gene lost 3 bases, with 5 bases spanning the gap. CDR3 length equals 12 residues. CDR1 and CDR2 (germline): SEHNR, FQNEAQ (reference sequence). For the CDR3, the DNA is TGTGCCAGCAGCCCCATTGGAAACACCATATATTTT. Amino acid sequence: CASSPIGNTIYF.

In its sample, this clonotype was seen a few times. V and J are TRBV7-2 and TRBJ2-3; D unresolved. Germline CDR1 reads SGHTA; CDR2 reads FQGNSA. CDR3 length equals 16 residues. With 1 base removed from V and 0 bases from J, the gap between germline ends came to 11 bases. The CDR3 spells CASSLERPASTDTQYF. The CDR3 coding sequence is TGTGCCAGCAGCTTAGAACGACCTGCCAGCACAGATACGCAGTATTTT.

The V and J genes are TRBV18 and TRBJ1-2; no definite D call. The length of the CDR3 is 14 residues. Germline CDR1 and CDR2: KGHSH and LQKENI. V was trimmed by 1 base and J by 8 bases, leaving 14 bases between them. The chain's CDR3 is CASSPQQLSGGYTF. The CDR3 nucleotides are TGTGCCAGCTCACCACAACAACTCTCCGGGGGCTACACCTTC.

This clonotype has just a few counts. The J gene is TRBJ2-5, the V gene TRBV7-2, with 8 nucleotides matching TRBD1. The CDR3 has 15 residues. CDR1 is SGHTA, CDR2 FQGNSA, per germline. Unmatched junction bases numbered 5, after V lost 1 base and J lost 4 bases. Written as DNA, the CDR3 is TGTGCCAGCAGCTTAGGAGACAGGGGATTAGAGACCCAGTACTTC. Amino acids: CASSLGDRGLETQYF.

V and J are TRBV6-5 and TRBJ2-7, with 7 nucleotides matching TRBD2. Germline values: CDR1 MNHEY, CDR2 SVGAGI. V lost 10 bases and J lost 3; bases outside the gene matches: 9. The CDR3 extends over 13 amino acids. The CDR3, as DNA: TGTGCCACCACGGCCAGCGGGGTCTACGAGCAGTACTTC. This translates into CATTASGVYEQYF.

The rearrangement uses TRBV6-4 and TRBJ2-7, with 7 bases matching TRBD2. Germline CDR1 and CDR2: MRHNA and SNTAGT. Unmatched junction bases numbered 6, after V lost 3 bases and J lost 1 base. The CDR3 contains 15 residues. CDR3 nucleotides: TGTGCCAGCAGTGATCCCCGCGGGAGATCCTACGAGCAGTACTTC. This gives the protein CASSDPRGRSYEQYF.

Many counts were recorded for this clonotype. The rearrangement joins TRBV7-2 to TRBJ1-1; D is unclear. CDR1 and CDR2 from the germline V gene are SGHTA and FQGNSA. This CDR3 has 11 amino acids. V lost 4 bases and J 5 bases, leaving 5 bases between the germline ends. The CDR3 DNA is TGTGCCAGCAGCTCATATACTGAAGCTTTCTTT. It translates to CASSSYTEAFF.

This clonotype was recorded at least ten times. The J gene is TRBJ2-7, the V gene TRBV6-5; 7 bases are shared with TRBD1. With 4 bases clipped from V and 3 bases from J, the junction kept 6 bases outside the gene matches. CDR1 MNHEY and CDR2 SVGAGI come from the germline V gene. The CDR3 runs to 14 residues. In DNA, the CDR3 is TGTGCCAGCAGTTCCGGGACAGCAATCTACGAGCAGTACTTC. Its translation: CASSSGTAIYEQYF.

This clonotype was seen ten or more times. The chain employs TRBV24-1 and TRBJ2-6, with unresolved D. V was trimmed by 1 base and J by 0 bases, leaving 18 bases between them. CDR1 is KGHDR, CDR2 SFDVKD, per germline. CDR3 length equals 20 residues. Here the CDR3 DNA reads TGTGCCACCAGTGATTTAAATTCTGGTGTCGAAAGCTCTGGGGCCAACGTCCTGACTTTC. This sequence encodes CATSDLNSGVESSGANVLTF.

This clonotype turned up a few times. The chain uses TRBV5-6 and TRBJ1-1; TRBD1 matches 7 bases. Germline V lookup: CDR1 SGHDT, CDR2 YYEEEE. J gave up 8 bases and V 4 bases, and 11 bases lay outside the gene matches. The CDR3 length is 14 residues. The CDR3 is CASSRQGLPSEAFF. CDR3 DNA: TGTGCCAGCAGCCGACAGGGATTGCCCTCCGAAGCTTTCTTT.

This clonotype has a count of ten or more. This chain joins TRBV20-1 and TRBJ2-4; D is undetermined. Trimming removed 5 bases from V and 9 bases from J, with 17 bases in between. The CDR3 has 13 residues. The germline V gene encodes CDR1 DFQATT and CDR2 SNEGSKA (reference sequence). The DNA of the CDR3 is TGCAGTGCTGCCGGGCCCACACGGCCCATTCAGTACTTC. Encoded protein: CSAAGPTRPIQYF.

The rearrangement uses TRBV2 and TRBJ2-7, with 8 bases aligning to TRBD2. CDR1 SNHLY and CDR2 FYNNEI come from the germline V gene. J was trimmed by 12 bases and V by 3 bases; bases with no gene match: 4. The CDR3 spans 11 residues. The CDR3 region has the DNA TGTGCCAGCAGTGAGGGACTAGTTCTGTACTTC. Translation gives CASSEGLVLYF.

V and J are TRBV7-8 and TRBJ2-1; D is possibly TRBD1 or TRBD2 (6 bases each). This CDR3 region has 16 residues. Germline V CDR1 and CDR2: SGHVS, FQNEAQ. The V end was cut by 1 base, the J end by 1 base, with 11 bases between. Here the CDR3 DNA reads TGTGCCAGCAGCTTAGGGGGGGCTCAATCCTACAATGAGCAGTTCTTC. Amino acids: CASSLGGAQSYNEQFF.

The genes are TRBV7-2 and TRBJ2-1; TRBD2 agrees at 14 bases. The J segment lost 8 bases and the V segment lost 5 bases, leaving 11 bases of the junction unmatched. Looked up from germline, CDR1 is SGHTA and CDR2 is FQGNSA. This CDR3 is 17 amino acids long. The CDR3 here is CASSLPPGLAGGHEQFF. CDR3 nucleotide sequence: TGTGCCAGCAGCCTCCCCCCAGGACTAGCGGGAGGACATGAGCAGTTCTTC. Together with reference TRBV7-2 and TRBJ2-1, the CDR3 gives the full variable domain: GAGVSQSPSNKVTEKGKDVELRCDPISGHTALYWYRQSLGQGLEFLIYFQGNSAPDKSGLPSDRFSAERTGGSVSTLTIQRTQQEDSAVYLCASSLPPGLAGGHEQFFGPGTRLTVL.

This chain links TRBV6-1 with TRBJ2-1; tentative D call: TRBD2 (5 bases). CDR1 MNHNS and CDR2 SASEGT come from the germline V gene. V lost 6 bases and J lost 0, with 12 bases in between. CDR3 length: 15 residues. In DNA, the CDR3 is TGTGCCAGCAGGAGGAGCGGTGACTCCTACAATGAGCAGTTCTTC. Its translation is CASRRSGDSYNEQFF.

This clonotype was detected only a few times. The gene calls are TRBV5-1 and TRBJ2-7; 8 positions agree with TRBD1. The germline gives CDR1 SGHRS, CDR2 YFSETQ. Unmatched junction bases numbered 10, after V lost 4 bases and J lost 4 bases. The CDR3 runs to 15 residues. CDR3 nucleotides: TGCGCCAGCAGCCCTTCCCGCAGGGGGCCGTACGAGCAGTACTTC. Amino acid sequence: CASSPSRRGPYEQYF.

This clonotype has just a few counts. The chain is built from TRBV20-1 and TRBJ2-5; 7 nucleotides match TRBD2. CDR3 size: 14 residues. Germline lookup yields CDR1 DFQATT and CDR2 SNEGSKA (reference sequence). The ends lost 3 bases at V and 5 bases at J; junction bases unmatched: 9. The CDR3 bases are TGCAGTGCTAGGGACGCGGGAGATGTGGAGACCCAGTACTTC. Translating it yields CSARDAGDVETQYF.

At least ten counts were recorded for this clonotype. The CDR3 sequence: CASSPLGSRAYEQYF. DNA for the CDR3: TGTGCCAGCAGCCCCCTCGGTAGCCGAGCCTACGAGCAGTACTTC. The chain uses TRBV11-2 and TRBJ2-7; D ambiguous. The germline V and J ends were trimmed by 5 bases and 2 bases, with 16 bases remaining between them. Germline CDR1 SGHAT, CDR2 FQNNGV. The length of the CDR3 is 15 residues. Using reference TRBV11-2 and TRBJ2-7 for the parts outside the CDR3, the full variable domain is EAGVAQSPRYKIIEKRQSVAFWCNPISGHATLYWYQQILGQGPKLLIQFQNNGVVDDSQLPKDRFSAERLKGVDSTLKIQPAKLEDSAVYLCASSPLGSRAYEQYFGPGTRLTVT.

The chain has TRBV11-2 and TRBJ1-2; TRBD1 aligns across 9 bases. The CDR3 totals 14 residues. Germline CDR1 SGHAT, CDR2 FQNNGV. The trim removed 5 bases at V and 8 bases at J, leaving 9 bases unmatched. CDR3 DNA: TGTGCCAGCAGCGGGAGGGACAGGGAAGGAGGCTACACCTTC. This encodes CASSGRDREGGYTF.

V gene TRBV7-9 combines with J gene TRBJ2-3, with 9 bases that match TRBD2. The CDR3 extends over 17 amino acids. CDR1 is SEHNR and CDR2 is FQNEAQ in the germline V gene (reference sequence). The ends lost 0 bases at V and 4 bases at J; junction bases unmatched: 8. In nucleotides, the CDR3 is TGTGCCAGCAGCTTAGCCTGGGTAGCGGGAGCCCCAGATACGCAGTATTTT. It codes for CASSLAWVAGAPDTQYF.

This clonotype was counted between two and nine times. This chain connects TRBV20-1 to TRBJ2-7, with unresolved D. Germline CDR1 is DFQATT and CDR2 is SNEGSKA (reference sequence). V dropped 1 base and J dropped 6 bases, with 13 bases sitting between them. The CDR3 spans 13 residues. CDR3 coding DNA: TGCAGTGCTAGAGGTTATGGGGTTAGCGAGCAGTACTTC. It encodes CSARGYGVSEQYF.

This clonotype has a handful of counts. The chain employs TRBV12-3 or TRBV12-4 and TRBJ2-1; 10 nucleotides line up with TRBD2. The CDR3 spans 18 residues. J gave up 0 bases and V 6 bases, and 11 bases lay outside the gene matches. CDR3 region: CASSQGALAGSSYNEQFF. CDR3 in DNA: TGTGCCAGCAGCCAAGGGGCACTAGCGGGGAGCTCCTACAATGAGCAGTTCTTC.

This clonotype was picked up many times. This sequence joins TRBV2 and TRBJ2-5; D unclear. The V gene lost 4 bases and the J gene lost 1 base, with 7 bases spanning the gap. Germline V CDR1 and CDR2: SNHLY, FYNNEI. This CDR3 has 13 amino acids. The CDR3 region is CASSGGVQETQYF. CDR3 sequence (DNA): TGTGCCAGCAGTGGCGGCGTCCAAGAGACCCAGTACTTC.